This T cell receptor (beta chain) was identified in a study of shared clonotypes between healthy human individuals. Germline V lookup: CDR1 LNHNV, CDR2 YYDKDF (reference sequence). V lost 1 base, J lost 4 bases, and 4 bases stayed unmatched. The CDR3 totals 15 residues. Participating donors were healthy, HIV-negative adults free of recent acute infections or vaccinations. Clones were sequenced by immunoSEQ multiplex PCR, and TCRdb holds only the in-frame ones, with some missing. The profile shows a few million clones, more than 80% of them singletons. The chain combines TRBV15 with TRBJ1-1, with 9 nucleotides matching TRBD1. Source material: naive CD4+ T cells from PBMCs. The subset was: CD45RA+ positively selected. This TCR was sampled from a man younger than 35 in good health. Some clones in this sample may be carry-over from other donors' samples. CDR3 sequence (DNA): TGTGCCACCAGCAGAGTTCGGGGACAGGGCACTGAAGCTTTCTTT. It translates to CATSRVRGQGTEAFF.